This T cell receptor (beta chain) was sequenced for a study of technical replicates of blood from several donors. Clones were sequenced by immunoSEQ multiplex PCR, and TCRdb holds only the in-frame ones, with some missing. The sample records tens of thousands of clones, nearly 98% being singletons. The V gene's germline CDR1 is MNHNS and CDR2 SASEGT. Trimming shortened V by 7 bases and J by 4 bases, and 10 bases separated the two germline ends. The CDR3 consists of 12 residues. The sequencing sample was made of T cells isolated from PBMCs. V gene TRBV6-1 combines with J gene TRBJ1-1, with D maybe TRBD1 (6 bases). The sequence was collected from a human donor in good health. The CDR3 is CASKTGPTEAFF. The CDR3 coding sequence is TGTGCCAGCAAAACAGGGCCCACTGAAGCTTTCTTT.